The table lists the clone carrying this TCR beta chain with many counts. TCR beta CDR3 regions were amplified from RNA transcripts. An initial RT-PCR round employing HTBI primers preceded a second-round multiplex PCR. Using its own MiXCR run on the multiplex PCR reads, TCRdb lists one record per CDR3 protein. The table has a few hundred thousand distinct CDR3 sequences, 17% seen once; the top ten hold about 12%. V was pared by 2 bases and J by 1 base, with 11 bases between. The CDR3 has 15 residues. Per the germline V gene, CDR1 is SGHNT and CDR2 is YENEEA. The data were obtained in a study of Graves' ophthalmopathy and Graves' hyperthyroidism. Certain patients, namely those with other autoimmune diseases, uncontrolled infections, pregnancy or lactation, were excluded.

This clonotype originated in an adult man with Graves' ophthalmopathy. The chain couples TRBV11-3 to TRBJ2-5; D might be TRBD1 (5 bases). The sequenced material came from peripheral blood. The CDR3 here is CASSLHSQGQETQYF. CDR3 in DNA: TGTGCCAGCAGCTTACATTCCCAGGGCCAAGAGACCCAGTACTTC.